The next 28 T cell receptor beta chains were all read from a single sample in a study of cytomegalovirus exposure and HLA in healthy donors. With 60 Vbeta and 13 Jbeta primers, the PCR was carried out. The repertoire was sequenced with immunoSEQ multiplex PCR; TCRdb's copy has only in-frame clones and lacks some. The sample's table shows 65,000 to 90,000 clones. Sequencing was done on a sample of PBMCs. These receptors originate from a man between 35 and 55 years old in good health and CMV-seronegative.

V and J are TRBV5-8 and TRBJ2-7, with 7 bases identical to TRBD2. Germline values: CDR1 SGHTS, CDR2 YDEGEE. Trimming removed 4 bases from V and 1 base from J; junction bases left unmatched: 5. The CDR3 length is 14 residues. The CDR3 DNA sequence: TGTGCCAGCAGCCTCCGGGGGGTTTCCTACGAGCAGTACTTC. This encodes CASSLRGVSYEQYF.

This chain uses TRBV5-4 with TRBJ1-1, with D possibly being TRBD1 (5 bases). With 4 bases removed from V and 4 bases from J, the gap between germline ends came to 14 bases. The CDR3 contains 14 residues. The V gene's germline CDR1 is SGHNT and CDR2 YYREEE (reference sequence). CDR3 residues: CASSPRGGFTEAFF. CDR3 nucleotides: TGTGCCAGCAGCCCCCGGGGGGGTTTCACTGAAGCTTTCTTT.

The chain links TRBV6-5 to TRBJ1-1, with TRBD1 matching over 8 bases. The CDR3 length is 14 residues. With V trimmed by 4 bases and J by 3 bases, 4 bases remained unmatched. Germline loops: CDR1 MNHEY, CDR2 SVGAGI. The DNA for the CDR3 is TGTGCCAGCAGTTCGACAGGGGCCGACACTGAAGCTTTCTTT. This sequence encodes CASSSTGADTEAFF.

The chain is built from TRBV6-1 and TRBJ1-2; 8 bases match TRBD1. The CDR3 contains 16 residues. V shed 3 bases and J 2 bases; nucleotides not matched to a gene: 8. Germline V gene sequence: CDR1 MNHNS, CDR2 SASEGT. DNA of the CDR3: TGTGCCAGCAGTGAGGTTCAAGGACAGGGAAACTATGGCTACACCTTC. Amino acids: CASSEVQGQGNYGYTF.

The chain carries TRBV9 and TRBJ2-5, with 7 bases identical to TRBD2. This CDR3 spans 17 amino acids. V lost 2 bases, J lost 4 bases, and 14 bases stayed unmatched. Per the germline V gene, CDR1 is SGDLS and CDR2 is YYNGEE. The CDR3 loop reads CASSVTPGGPRGETQYF. CDR3 nucleotides: TGTGCCAGCAGCGTGACTCCGGGGGGTCCCCGTGGAGAGACCCAGTACTTC.

This chain links TRBV11-3 with TRBJ2-3; D gene uncertain. The CDR3 is 14 amino acids. The V end lost 2 bases, the J end lost 4 bases, and 10 bases lay between the germline ends. Germline lookup yields CDR1 SGHNT and CDR2 YENEEA. The CDR3 here is CASSLSRAADTQYF. The CDR3 DNA reads TGTGCCAGCAGCTTATCCCGCGCGGCAGATACGCAGTATTTT.

V and J are TRBV27 and TRBJ2-7, with 8 nucleotides matching TRBD1. There are 15 residues in the CDR3. Trimming took 8 bases from V and 4 from J; bases not matched to a gene: 13. Germline V gene lookup returns CDR1 MNHEY and CDR2 SMNVEV (reference sequence). CDR3 sequence reads: CASGVVRRGQYEQYF. The DNA for the CDR3 is TGTGCCAGCGGGGTAGTCCGCAGGGGGCAGTACGAGCAGTACTTC.

The CDR3 here is CASSLSARTLAGGLDLYEQYF. The CDR3, as DNA: TGTGCCAGCAGTTTATCTGCCCGGACTCTAGCGGGGGGCCTGGACCTCTACGAGCAGTACTTC. The chain has TRBV27 and TRBJ2-7, with 11 bases aligning to TRBD2. This CDR3 is 21 amino acids long. The junction had 19 bases not matched to a gene; V was cut back by 0 bases and J by 3 bases. CDR1 MNHEY and CDR2 SMNVEV come from the germline V gene (reference sequence).

The rearrangement uses TRBV10-1 and TRBJ1-2; no clear D. Germline CDR1 reads WNHNN; CDR2 reads SYGVQD (reference sequence). Trimming took 0 bases from V and 7 from J, leaving 9 bases between them. The CDR3 has 13 amino acids. CDR3 protein: CASSESGSGGYTF. CDR3 DNA sequence: TGCGCCAGCAGTGAGTCAGGGAGTGGTGGCTACACCTTC.

This chain uses TRBV29-1 with TRBJ2-5; the D gene is possibly TRBD2 (6 bases). The J call may be incorrect, as the DNA end agrees better with TRBJ2-7. Germline-derived CDR1 and CDR2 are SQVTM and ANQGSEA. The CDR3 has 15 residues. In DNA, the CDR3 is TGCAGCGCCGGAGGCGGGGCTACCCAGAGCGGCGAGCAGTACTTC. Translation: CSAGGGATQSGEQYF.

The chain has TRBV28 and TRBJ1-2, with D possibly matching TRBD1 (5 bases). The CDR3 has 15 residues. V dropped 5 bases and J dropped 4 bases, with 17 bases sitting between them. Germline assignment: CDR1 MDHEN and CDR2 SYDVKM. CDR3 sequence: CASSGQTVNFYGYTF. CDR3 DNA: TGTGCCAGCAGTGGCCAGACAGTGAACTTCTATGGCTACACCTTC.

The V gene is TRBV6-4, the J gene TRBJ1-6; D perhaps matches TRBD1 (6 bases). V dropped 6 bases and J dropped 8 bases, with 14 bases sitting between them. The CDR3 runs to 14 residues. From germline, CDR1 is MRHNA and CDR2 SNTAGT. CDR3 protein: CASRAEGGDSPLHF. The CDR3 DNA follows: TGTGCCAGCAGAGCCGAGGGGGGGGATTCACCCCTCCACTTT.

The chain recombines TRBV9 with TRBJ1-6, with a possible D match to TRBD1 (6 bases). V lost 3 bases to trimming and J lost 10 bases, with 20 bases between them. The V gene's germline CDR1 is SGDLS and CDR2 YYNGEE. This CDR3 has 16 residues. This CDR3 reads CASSAPRGGAHSPLHF. The CDR3 coding sequence is TGTGCCAGCAGCGCCCCGCGCGGGGGGGCCCACTCACCCCTCCACTTT.

The rearrangement links TRBV28 to TRBJ2-1; 8 bases are a match to TRBD1. Germline lookup yields CDR1 MDHEN and CDR2 SYDVKM. The V and J ends lost 6 bases and 8 bases, in that order; junction bases with no gene match: 6. This CDR3 region has 13 residues. CDR3 in DNA: TGTGCCAGCAGCCGCACAGGGGGTTATGAGCAGTTCTTC. Translating it yields CASSRTGGYEQFF. The variable domain in full, completed from reference TRBV28 and TRBJ2-1, reads DVKVTQSSRYLVKRTGEKVFLECVQDMDHENMFWYRQDPGLGLRLIYFSYDVKMKEKGDIPEGYSVSREKKERFSLILESASTNQTSMYLCASSRTGGYEQFFGPGTRLTVL.

Written as DNA, the CDR3 is TGTGCCAGCAGCATGGGACAGGGCAGGGGCACTGAAGCTTTCTTT. As protein: CASSMGQGRGTEAFF. This chain connects TRBV7-3 to TRBJ1-1; TRBD1 matches at 9 bases. This CDR3 contains 15 residues. The trim removed 5 bases at V and 4 bases at J, leaving 8 bases unmatched. Germline lookup yields CDR1 SGHTA and CDR2 FQGTGA.

The gene calls are TRBV5-8 and TRBJ2-2, with D uncertain. The CDR3 is made up of 12 amino acids. Germline V CDR1 and CDR2: SGHTS, YDEGEE. V was cut by 8 bases and J by 3 bases, with 8 bases left in between. The CDR3 sequence: CARARYTGELFF. CDR3 sequence (DNA): TGTGCCAGGGCTAGGTACACCGGGGAGCTGTTTTTT.

The V and J genes are TRBV21-1 and TRBJ1-6. TRBV21-1 corresponds to a pseudogene. This CDR3 contains 16 residues. The DNA of the CDR3 is TGTGCCAGTAGCAAAGTTTTGGCCACCAGAGGGTCACCCCTCCACTTT. It yields the protein CASSKVLATRGSPLHF.

The V call is TRBV6-5, the J call TRBJ2-7; D not resolved. The V end was cut by 5 bases, the J end by 1 base, with 15 bases between. This CDR3 is 15 amino acids long. Germline loops: CDR1 MNHEY, CDR2 SVGAGI. CDR3 sequence reads: CASSQLYDGSYEQYF. CDR3 sequence (DNA): TGTGCCAGCAGTCAACTGTATGATGGTTCCTACGAGCAGTACTTC.

The rearrangement joins TRBV2 to TRBJ2-5, with 7 nucleotides matching TRBD1. Germline V gene sequence: CDR1 SNHLY, CDR2 FYNNEI. This CDR3 is built from 12 residues. The junction had 2 bases not matched to a gene; V was cut back by 5 bases and J by 5 bases. CDR3 amino acids: CASSQTGETQYF. CDR3 sequence (DNA): TGTGCCAGCAGTCAGACAGGGGAGACCCAGTACTTC.

This chain uses TRBV29-1 with TRBJ1-1; a possible D gene is TRBD1 (5 bases). V lost 5 bases, J lost 7 bases, and 11 bases lay in between. Germline V gives CDR1 SQVTM, CDR2 ANQGSEA. This CDR3 spans 11 amino acids. The CDR3 sequence: CSVPPQGEAFF. The CDR3 DNA sequence: TGCAGCGTTCCGCCGCAGGGTGAAGCTTTCTTT.

The J gene is TRBJ1-6, the V gene TRBV28; weak D call: TRBD1 (6 bases). V was pared by 7 bases and J by 10 bases, with 17 bases between. The length of the CDR3 is 14 residues. The germline V gene encodes CDR1 MDHEN and CDR2 SYDVKM. CDR3 coding DNA: TGTGCCAGCACCCCCGATACAGGGTGGTCACCCCTCCACTTT. Its translation is CASTPDTGWSPLHF.

The chain couples TRBV5-1 to TRBJ2-7; 8 bases are shared with TRBD1. The CDR3 totals 13 residues. The germline gives CDR1 SGHRS, CDR2 YFSETQ. With 4 bases clipped from V and 12 bases from J, the junction kept 12 bases outside the gene matches. CDR3 coding DNA: TGCGCCAGCAGCACTTCCGGGACAGGCCTTTGGTACTTC. Amino acids: CASSTSGTGLWYF. Using reference TRBV5-1 and TRBJ2-7 for the parts outside the CDR3, the full variable domain is KAGVTQTPRYLIKTRGQQVTLSCSPISGHRSVSWYQQTPGQGLQFLFEYFSETQRNKGNFPGRFSGRQFSNSRSEMNVSTLELGDSALYLCASSTSGTGLWYFGPGTRLTVT.

This chain joins TRBV6-5 and TRBJ1-2, with 7 positions matching TRBD1. J lost 7 bases, V lost 3 bases, and 8 bases had no gene match. The length of the CDR3 is 14 residues. Per germline, CDR1 MNHEY and CDR2 SVGAGI. DNA for the CDR3: TGTGCCAGCAGTTATTTGACAGGGTTGCGTGGCTACACCTTC. It yields the protein CASSYLTGLRGYTF.

This rearrangement joins TRBV4-1 to TRBJ1-1; no firm D call. V lost 1 base and J lost 0, with 21 bases in between. This CDR3 spans 19 amino acids. Per the germline V gene, CDR1 is MGHRA and CDR2 is YSYEKL. CDR3 nucleotides: TGCGCCAGCAGCCAAGGGCCAGCGCCTCCAGTACAAATGAACACTGAAGCTTTCTTT. It translates to CASSQGPAPPVQMNTEAFF.

The V gene is TRBV6-1, the J gene TRBJ1-3; possibly TRBD1 for D (6 bases). V was pared by 8 bases and J by 4 bases, with 18 bases between. CDR3 length equals 15 residues. The germline CDR1 and CDR2 sequences are MNHNS and SASEGT. The CDR3 region is CASRRGAQEGNTIYF. The DNA of the CDR3 is TGTGCCAGCCGCCGGGGGGCACAAGAAGGAAACACCATATATTTT.

This chain joins TRBV5-4 and TRBJ2-7, with TRBD2 identical over 9 bases. J gave up 4 bases and V 2 bases, and 4 bases lay outside the gene matches. CDR3 length: 14 residues. Germline CDR1 reads SGHNT; CDR2 reads YYREEE (reference sequence). The DNA for the CDR3 is TGTGCCAGCAGCTTTGGGACTAGCTCTTACGAGCAGTACTTC. Residues: CASSFGTSSYEQYF.

The rearrangement uses TRBV27 and TRBJ2-7; D may be TRBD1 (6 bases). Germline CDR1 reads MNHEY; CDR2 reads SMNVEV (reference sequence). The CDR3 runs to 14 residues. Trimming pared 5 bases from V and 3 bases from J, leaving 14 bases between. The DNA for the CDR3 is TGTGCCAGCAGTCAAACGGGACAAAACTACGAGCAGTACTTC. Translating it yields CASSQTGQNYEQYF.

The gene calls are TRBV9 and TRBJ1-2; 8 positions match TRBD1. The V gene end was trimmed by 0 bases and the J gene end by 6 bases; junction bases not matched to a gene: 1. The germline CDR1 and CDR2 sequences are SGDLS and YYNGEE. This CDR3 spans 13 amino acids. CDR3 DNA: TGTGCCAGCAGCGTAGGGACAGGGAATGGCTACACCTTC. Amino acid sequence: CASSVGTGNGYTF. The complete variable domain, with remaining parts taken from reference TRBV9 and TRBJ1-2, reads DSGVTQTPKHLITATGQRVTLRCSPRSGDLSVYWYQQSLDQGLQFLIQYYNGEERAKGNILERFSAQQFPDLHSELNLSSLELGDSALYFCASSVGTGNGYTFGSGTRLTVV.